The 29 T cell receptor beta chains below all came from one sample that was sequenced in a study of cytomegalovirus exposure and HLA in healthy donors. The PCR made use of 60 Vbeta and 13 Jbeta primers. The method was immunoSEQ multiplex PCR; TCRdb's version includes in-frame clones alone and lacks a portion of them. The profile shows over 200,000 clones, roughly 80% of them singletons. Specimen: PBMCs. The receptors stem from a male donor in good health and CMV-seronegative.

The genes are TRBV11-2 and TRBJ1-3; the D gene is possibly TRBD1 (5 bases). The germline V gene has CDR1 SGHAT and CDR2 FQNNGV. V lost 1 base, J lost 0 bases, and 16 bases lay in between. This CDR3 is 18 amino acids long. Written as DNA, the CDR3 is TGTGCCAGCAGCTTAGGATTCGGGGGGGTCAACTCTGGAAACACCATATATTTT. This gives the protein CASSLGFGGVNSGNTIYF.

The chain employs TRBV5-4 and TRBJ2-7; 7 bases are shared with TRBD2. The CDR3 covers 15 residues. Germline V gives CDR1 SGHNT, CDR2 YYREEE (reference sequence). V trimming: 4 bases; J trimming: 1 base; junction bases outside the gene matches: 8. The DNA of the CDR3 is TGTGCCAGCAGCCCGGGTACTAGCGCATCCTACGAGCAGTACTTC. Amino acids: CASSPGTSASYEQYF.

The CDR3 bases are TGCAGCGTTGCCCCACAGGACTATGGCTACACCTTC. Its translation is CSVAPQDYGYTF. The rearrangement links TRBV29-1 to TRBJ1-2; the D gene is possibly TRBD1 (5 bases). CDR3 length: 12 amino acids. Germline lookup yields CDR1 SQVTM and CDR2 ANQGSEA. Trimming removed 4 bases from V and 3 bases from J, with 9 bases in between.

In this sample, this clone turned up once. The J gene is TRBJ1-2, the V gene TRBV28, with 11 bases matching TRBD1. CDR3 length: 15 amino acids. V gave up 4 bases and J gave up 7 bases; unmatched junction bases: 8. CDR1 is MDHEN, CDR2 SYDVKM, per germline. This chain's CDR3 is CASSSWDRGTGGYTF. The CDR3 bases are TGTGCCAGCAGTTCCTGGGACAGGGGGACTGGTGGCTACACCTTC.

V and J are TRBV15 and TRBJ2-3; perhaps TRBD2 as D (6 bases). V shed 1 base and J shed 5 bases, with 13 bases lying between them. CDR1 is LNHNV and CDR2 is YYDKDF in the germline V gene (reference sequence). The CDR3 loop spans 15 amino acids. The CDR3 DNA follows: TGTGCCACCAGCAGAGCGAGCGGGTTACGAGATACGCAGTATTTT. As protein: CATSRASGLRDTQYF.

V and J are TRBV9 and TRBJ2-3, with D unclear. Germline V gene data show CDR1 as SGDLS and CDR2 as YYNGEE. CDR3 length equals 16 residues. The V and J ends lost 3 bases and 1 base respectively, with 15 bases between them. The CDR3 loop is CASSALAVRGTDTQYF. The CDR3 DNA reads TGTGCCAGCAGCGCCCTTGCCGTCCGCGGCACAGATACGCAGTATTTT.

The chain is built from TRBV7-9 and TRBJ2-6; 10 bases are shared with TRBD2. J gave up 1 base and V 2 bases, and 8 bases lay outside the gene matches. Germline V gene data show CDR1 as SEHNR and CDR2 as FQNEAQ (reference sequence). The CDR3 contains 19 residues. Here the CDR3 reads CASSLRVASGSSGANVLTF. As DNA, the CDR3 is TGTGCCAGCAGCTTAAGGGTGGCTAGCGGGAGTTCTGGGGCCAACGTCCTGACTTTC.

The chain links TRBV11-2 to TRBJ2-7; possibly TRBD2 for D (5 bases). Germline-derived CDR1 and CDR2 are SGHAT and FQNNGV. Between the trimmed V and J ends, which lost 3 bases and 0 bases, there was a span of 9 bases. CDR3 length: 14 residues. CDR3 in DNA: TGTGCCAGCAGCTTTCAGACTATCTCCTACGAGCAGTACTTC. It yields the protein CASSFQTISYEQYF. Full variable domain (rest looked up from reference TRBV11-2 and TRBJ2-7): EAGVAQSPRYKIIEKRQSVAFWCNPISGHATLYWYQQILGQGPKLLIQFQNNGVVDDSQLPKDRFSAERLKGVDSTLKIQPAKLEDSAVYLCASSFQTISYEQYFGPGTRLTVT.

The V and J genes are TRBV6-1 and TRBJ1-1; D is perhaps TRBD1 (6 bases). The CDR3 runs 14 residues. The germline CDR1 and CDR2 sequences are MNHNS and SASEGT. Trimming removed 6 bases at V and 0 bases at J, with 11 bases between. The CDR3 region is CASSSGQLNTEAFF. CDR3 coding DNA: TGTGCCAGCAGCTCAGGACAGCTGAACACTGAAGCTTTCTTT.

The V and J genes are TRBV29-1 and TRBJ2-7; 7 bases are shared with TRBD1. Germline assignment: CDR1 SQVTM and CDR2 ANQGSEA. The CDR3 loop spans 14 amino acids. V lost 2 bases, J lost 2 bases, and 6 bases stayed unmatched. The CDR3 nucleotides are TGCAGCGTTGAACGACAGGGAGTTCCCTACGAGCAGTACTTC. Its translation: CSVERQGVPYEQYF.

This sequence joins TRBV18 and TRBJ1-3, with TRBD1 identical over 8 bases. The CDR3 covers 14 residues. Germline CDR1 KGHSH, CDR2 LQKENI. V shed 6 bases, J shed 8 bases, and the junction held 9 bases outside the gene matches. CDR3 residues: CASSPGQGTHTIYF. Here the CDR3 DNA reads TGTGCCAGCTCCCCTGGACAGGGAACACACACCATATATTTT. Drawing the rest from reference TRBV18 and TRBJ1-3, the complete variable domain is NAGVMQNPRHLVRRRGQEARLRCSPMKGHSHVYWYRQLPEEGLKFMVYLQKENIIDESGMPKERFSAEFPKEGPSILRIQQVVRGDSAAYFCASSPGQGTHTIYFGEGSWLTVV.

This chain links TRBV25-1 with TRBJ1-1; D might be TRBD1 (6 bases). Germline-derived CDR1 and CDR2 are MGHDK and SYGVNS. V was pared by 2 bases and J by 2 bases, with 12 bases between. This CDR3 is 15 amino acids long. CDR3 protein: CASSELTGFNTEAFF. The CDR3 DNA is TGTGCCAGCAGTGAACTAACAGGGTTTAACACTGAAGCTTTCTTT.

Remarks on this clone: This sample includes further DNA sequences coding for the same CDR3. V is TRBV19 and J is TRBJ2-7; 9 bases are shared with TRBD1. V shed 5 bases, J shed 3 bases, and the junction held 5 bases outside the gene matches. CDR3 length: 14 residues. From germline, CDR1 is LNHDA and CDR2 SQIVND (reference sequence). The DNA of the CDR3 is TGTGCCAGTAGTGCGACAGGGGGTATCTACGAGCAGTACTTC. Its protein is CASSATGGIYEQYF.

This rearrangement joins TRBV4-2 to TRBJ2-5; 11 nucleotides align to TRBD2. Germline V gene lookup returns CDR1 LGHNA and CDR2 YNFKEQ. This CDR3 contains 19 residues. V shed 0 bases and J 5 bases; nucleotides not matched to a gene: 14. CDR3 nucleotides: TGTGCCAGCAGCCAAGATCGTAGTAGCGGGAGGGCCGTTACTGAGACCCAGTACTTC. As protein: CASSQDRSSGRAVTETQYF.

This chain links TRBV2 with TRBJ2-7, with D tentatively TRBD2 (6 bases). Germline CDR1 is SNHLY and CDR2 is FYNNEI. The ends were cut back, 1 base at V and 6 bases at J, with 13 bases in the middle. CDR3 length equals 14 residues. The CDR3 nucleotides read TGTGCCAGCAGTGAAGGCCGGGAGAGGGTCGAGCAGTACTTC. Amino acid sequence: CASSEGRERVEQYF.

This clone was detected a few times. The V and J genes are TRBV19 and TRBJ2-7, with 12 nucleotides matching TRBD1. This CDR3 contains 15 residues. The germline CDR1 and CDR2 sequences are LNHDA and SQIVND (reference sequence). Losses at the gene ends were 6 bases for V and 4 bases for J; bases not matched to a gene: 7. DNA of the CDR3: TGTGCCAGTAGCAACCGGGACAGGGGGCAGTACGAGCAGTACTTC. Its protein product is CASSNRDRGQYEQYF.

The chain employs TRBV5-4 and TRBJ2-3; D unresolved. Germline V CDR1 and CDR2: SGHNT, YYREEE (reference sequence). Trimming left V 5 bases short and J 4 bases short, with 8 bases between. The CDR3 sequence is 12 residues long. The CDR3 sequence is CASSGVADTQYF. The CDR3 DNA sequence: TGTGCCAGCAGTGGAGTTGCAGATACGCAGTATTTT.

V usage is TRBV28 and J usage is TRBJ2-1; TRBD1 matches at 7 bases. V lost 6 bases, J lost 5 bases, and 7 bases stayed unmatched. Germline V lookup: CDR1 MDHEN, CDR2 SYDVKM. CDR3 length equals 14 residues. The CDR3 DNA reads TGTGCCAGCAGCCCCCGGACAGGCGACAATGAGCAGTTCTTC. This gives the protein CASSPRTGDNEQFF.

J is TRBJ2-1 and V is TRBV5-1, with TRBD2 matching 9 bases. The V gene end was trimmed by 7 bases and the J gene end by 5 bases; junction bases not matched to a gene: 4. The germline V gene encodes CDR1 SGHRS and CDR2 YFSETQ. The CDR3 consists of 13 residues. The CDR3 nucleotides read TGCGCCAGCGGGACTAGCATCGACAATGAGCAGTTCTTC. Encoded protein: CASGTSIDNEQFF.

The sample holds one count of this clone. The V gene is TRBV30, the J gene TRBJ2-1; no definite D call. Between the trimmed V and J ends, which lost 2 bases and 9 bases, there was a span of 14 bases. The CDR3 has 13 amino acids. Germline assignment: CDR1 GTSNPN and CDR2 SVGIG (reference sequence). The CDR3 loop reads CAWSPISVGEQFF. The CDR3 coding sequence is TGTGCCTGGAGTCCTATATCCGTCGGTGAGCAGTTCTTC.

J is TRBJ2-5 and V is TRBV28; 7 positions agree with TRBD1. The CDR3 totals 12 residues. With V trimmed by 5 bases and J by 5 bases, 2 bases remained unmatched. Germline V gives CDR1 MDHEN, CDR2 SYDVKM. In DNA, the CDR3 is TGTGCCAGCAGTCCCAGGGGGGAGACCCAGTACTTC. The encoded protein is CASSPRGETQYF. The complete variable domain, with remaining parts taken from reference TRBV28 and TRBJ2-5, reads DVKVTQSSRYLVKRTGEKVFLECVQDMDHENMFWYRQDPGLGLRLIYFSYDVKMKEKGDIPEGYSVSREKKERFSLILESASTNQTSMYLCASSPRGETQYFGPGTRLLVL.

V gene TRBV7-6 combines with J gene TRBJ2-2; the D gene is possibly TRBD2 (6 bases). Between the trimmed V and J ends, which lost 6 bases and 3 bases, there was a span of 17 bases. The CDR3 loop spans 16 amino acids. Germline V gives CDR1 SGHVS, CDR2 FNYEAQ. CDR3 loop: CASRITSGVYTGELFF. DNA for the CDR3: TGTGCCAGCAGGATTACTTCGGGGGTCTACACCGGGGAGCTGTTTTTT.

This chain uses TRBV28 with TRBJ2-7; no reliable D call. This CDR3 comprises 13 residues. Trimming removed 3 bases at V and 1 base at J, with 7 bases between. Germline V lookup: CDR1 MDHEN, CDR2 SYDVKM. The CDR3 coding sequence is TGTGCCAGCAGTTTTTCCGGGTCCTACGAGCAGTACTTC. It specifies CASSFSGSYEQYF.

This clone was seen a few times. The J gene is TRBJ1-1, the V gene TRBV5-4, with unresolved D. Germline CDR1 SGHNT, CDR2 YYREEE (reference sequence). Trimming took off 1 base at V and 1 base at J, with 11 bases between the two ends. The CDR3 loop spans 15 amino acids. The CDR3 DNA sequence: TGTGCCAGCAGCTTGCGAGGAGGCGGGAACACTGAAGCTTTCTTT. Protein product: CASSLRGGGNTEAFF.

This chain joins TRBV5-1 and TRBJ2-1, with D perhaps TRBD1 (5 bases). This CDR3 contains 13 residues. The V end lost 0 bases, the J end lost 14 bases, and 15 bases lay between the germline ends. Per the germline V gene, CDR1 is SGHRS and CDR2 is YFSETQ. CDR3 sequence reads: CASSLDQGQAEFF. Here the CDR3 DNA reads TGCGCCAGCAGCTTGGATCAGGGCCAGGCGGAGTTCTTC.

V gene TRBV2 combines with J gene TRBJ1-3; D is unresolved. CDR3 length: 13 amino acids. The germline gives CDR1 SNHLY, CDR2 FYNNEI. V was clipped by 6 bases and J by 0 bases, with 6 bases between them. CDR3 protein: CASRGVSGNTIYF. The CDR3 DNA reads TGTGCCAGCAGGGGAGTCTCTGGAAACACCATATATTTT.

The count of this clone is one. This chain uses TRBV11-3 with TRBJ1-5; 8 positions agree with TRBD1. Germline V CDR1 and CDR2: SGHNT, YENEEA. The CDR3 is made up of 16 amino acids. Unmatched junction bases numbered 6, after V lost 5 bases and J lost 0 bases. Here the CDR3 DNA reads TGTGCCAGCAGCCCTCGGGACAGGAATAGCAATCAGCCCCAGCATTTT. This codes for CASSPRDRNSNQPQHF. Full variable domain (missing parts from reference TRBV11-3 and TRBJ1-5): EAGVVQSPRYKIIEKKQPVAFWCNPISGHNTLYWYLQNLGQGPELLIRYENEEAVDDSQLPKDRFSAERLKGVDSTLKIQPAELGDSAVYLCASSPRDRNSNQPQHFGDGTRLSIL.

CDR3 sequence: CASSSPYSTGDSPLHF. CDR3 sequence (DNA): TGTGCCAGCAGCTCCCCATACTCGACAGGGGATTCACCCCTCCACTTT. The chain recombines TRBV5-6 with TRBJ1-6; 8 nucleotides line up with TRBD1. The germline CDR1 and CDR2 sequences are SGHDT and YYEEEE. The CDR3 covers 16 residues. J was trimmed by 8 bases and V by 3 bases; bases with no gene match: 10.

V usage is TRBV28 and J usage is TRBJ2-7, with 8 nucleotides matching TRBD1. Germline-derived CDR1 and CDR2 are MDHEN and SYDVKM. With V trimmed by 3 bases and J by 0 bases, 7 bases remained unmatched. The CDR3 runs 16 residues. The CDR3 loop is CASSFLQGANSYEQYF. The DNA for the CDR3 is TGTGCCAGCAGTTTCCTCCAGGGGGCCAACTCCTACGAGCAGTACTTC.